This TCR beta chain derives from a study of T-cell reconstitution after alpha-beta-depleted transplantation in children. Broader study findings: Several hundred expanded graft clones reportedly supplied alpha-beta T cells about two months after transplant. The main origin of T-cell counts and diversity one year after transplant was newly produced T cells.

This clonotype was seen a handful of times. Its specificity is unknown. The CDR3 length is 14 residues. V was cut by 9 bases and J by 0 bases, with 15 bases left in between. Germline V lookup: CDR1 SNHLY, CDR2 FYNNEI. TCRbeta library construction was performed incorporating unique molecular identifiers. TCRdb re-called the PCR reads through MiXCR, storing one row per CDR3 protein. The table includes about 420,000 distinct CDR3 sequences, 16% detected once. J is TRBJ2-7 and V is TRBV2; TRBD2 is a possible D gene (5 bases). The material sequenced was PBMCs, mostly from graft donor cells, taken 360 days after TCRalphabeta/CD19-depleted stem cell transplant. The source of this sequence is a boy in the first two years of life who had a stem cell transplant for Wiskott-Aldrich syndrome, so the T cells may come from the graft donor. CDR3 sequence reads: CASSRTSNSYEQYF. The CDR3 DNA follows: TGTGCCAGTTCCAGGACTTCTAACTCCTACGAGCAGTACTTC.